These 7 T cell receptor beta chains came from one sample sequenced in a study of T-cell reconstitution after alpha-beta-depleted transplantation in children. It was with unique molecular identifiers that the TCRbeta library was prepared. TCRdb re-derived calls from the PCR reads in MiXCR, one entry per CDR3 protein. The sample has about 200,000 distinct CDR3 sequences; approximately 15% are singletons. This sample comprised PBMCs from the stem cell graft donor, obtained from the stem cell graft. These receptors were taken from a human donor who donated a stem cell graft to a child with acute lymphoblastic leukemia.

The sample holds many counts of this clonotype. V gene TRBV5-1 combines with J gene TRBJ1-2, with D possibly TRBD1 on 5 matching bases. Trimming stripped 0 bases from V and 8 bases from J, with 14 bases between. CDR1 is SGHRS and CDR2 is YFSETQ in the germline V gene. The CDR3 runs 14 residues. The CDR3 region is CASSLDTGRGGYTF. In nucleotides, the CDR3 is TGCGCCAGCAGCTTGGATACGGGACGTGGCGGCTACACCTTC.

The rearrangement joins TRBV11-2 to TRBJ2-5; 8 bases are a match to TRBD1. The CDR3 covers 15 residues. CDR1 and CDR2 from the germline V gene are SGHAT and FQNNGV. V dropped 2 bases and J dropped 4; count of bases not matched to a gene: 6. CDR3 residues: CASSLRQGIRETQYF. DNA for the CDR3: TGTGCCAGCAGCTTACGACAGGGGATACGAGAGACCCAGTACTTC.

J is TRBJ2-3 and V is TRBV11-2; TRBD2 aligns across 15 bases. Trimming cost V 4 bases and J 7 bases; bases outside gene matches: 3. This CDR3 is built from 15 residues. Germline-derived CDR1 and CDR2 are SGHAT and FQNNGV. The CDR3 loop is CASSWGLAGGYTQYF. CDR3 in DNA: TGTGCCAGCAGCTGGGGACTAGCGGGAGGCTATACGCAGTATTTT.

This clonotype was counted ten times or more. The gene calls are TRBV20-1 and TRBJ2-7; 11 bases map to TRBD2. In germline, CDR1 is DFQATT, CDR2 SNEGSKA (reference sequence). V shed 5 bases, J shed 0 bases, and the junction held 3 bases outside the gene matches. This CDR3 contains 14 residues. Here the CDR3 reads CSALGLAVSYEQYF. In nucleotides, the CDR3 is TGCAGTGCTTTGGGACTAGCGGTCTCCTACGAGCAGTACTTC.

Only one count was recorded for this clonotype. A read error may be the cause here, since a much bigger clone is one base away. This sequence joins TRBV11-1 and TRBJ2-1; D may be TRBD2 (5 bases). CDR1 and CDR2 from the germline V gene are SGHAT and FQDESV (reference sequence). CDR3 length: 14 residues. The DNA for the CDR3 is TGTGCCAGCAACTTAGCGCAACGAGGCAATGAGCAGTTCTTC. Its protein is CASNLAQRGNEQFF.

Ten or more counts support this clonotype. Its ends do not fully match the called genes, so a read error is possible. This chain connects TRBV5-5 to TRBJ2-6, with D possibly being TRBD2 (5 bases). The CDR3 length is 17 residues. Germline V gene lookup returns CDR1 SGHKS and CDR2 YYEKEE (reference sequence). CDR3 residues: CASSSEGMDSRANVLTF. In DNA form, the CDR3 reads TGTGCCAGCAGCTCCGAGGGTATGGACTCTCGGGCCAACGTCCTGACTTTC.

On this clonotype: This may arise from a read error, as a much more abundant clone is one base away. The chain is built from TRBV7-8 and TRBJ2-7; D may correspond to TRBD1 or TRBD2 (5 bases each). The CDR3 runs to 16 residues. Deletions cut 1 base from V and 3 bases from J, with 16 bases between. Looked up from germline, CDR1 is SGHVS and CDR2 is FQNEAQ. CDR3 DNA: TGTGCCAGCAGCTTAGGGGACGGGGTACTTGGCTACGAGCAGTACTTC. Encoded protein: CASSLGDGVLGYEQYF. Variable domain in full (rest from reference TRBV7-8 and TRBJ2-7): GAGVSQSPRYKVAKRGQDVALRCDPISGHVSLFWYQQALGQGPEFLTYFQNEAQLDKSGLPSDRFFAERPEGSVSTLKIQRTQQEDSAVYLCASSLGDGVLGYEQYFGPGTRLTVT.